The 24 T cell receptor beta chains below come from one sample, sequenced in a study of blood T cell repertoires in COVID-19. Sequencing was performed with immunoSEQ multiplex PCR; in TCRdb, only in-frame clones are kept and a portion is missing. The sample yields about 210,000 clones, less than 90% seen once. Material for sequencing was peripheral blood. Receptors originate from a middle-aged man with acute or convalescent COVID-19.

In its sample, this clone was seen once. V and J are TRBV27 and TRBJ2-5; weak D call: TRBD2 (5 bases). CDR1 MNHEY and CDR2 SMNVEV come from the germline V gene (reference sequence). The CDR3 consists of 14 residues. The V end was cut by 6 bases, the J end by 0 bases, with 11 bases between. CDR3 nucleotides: TGTGCCAGCAGAGAGGACGGGAACCAAGAGACCCAGTACTTC. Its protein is CASREDGNQETQYF.

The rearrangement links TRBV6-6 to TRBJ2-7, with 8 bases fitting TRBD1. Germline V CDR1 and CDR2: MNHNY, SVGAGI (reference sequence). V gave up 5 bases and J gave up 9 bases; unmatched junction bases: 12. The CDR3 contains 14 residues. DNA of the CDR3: TGTGCCAGCAGTCGCCCAGGGGGCGCCGGTGGGCAGTACTTC. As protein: CASSRPGGAGGQYF.

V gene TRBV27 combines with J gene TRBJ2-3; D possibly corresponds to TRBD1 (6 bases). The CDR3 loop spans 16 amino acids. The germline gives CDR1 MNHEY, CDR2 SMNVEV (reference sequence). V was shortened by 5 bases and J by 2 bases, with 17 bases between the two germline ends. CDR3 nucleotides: TGTGCCAGCAGTCCGATACGGGACACTTCCACAGATACGCAGTATTTT. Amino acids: CASSPIRDTSTDTQYF.

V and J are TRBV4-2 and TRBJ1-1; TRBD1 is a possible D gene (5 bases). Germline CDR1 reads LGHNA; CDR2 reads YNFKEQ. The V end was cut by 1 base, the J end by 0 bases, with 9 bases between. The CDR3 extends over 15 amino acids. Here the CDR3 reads CASSQGGGLNTEAFF. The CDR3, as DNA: TGTGCCAGCAGCCAAGGGGGGGGTTTGAACACTGAAGCTTTCTTT.

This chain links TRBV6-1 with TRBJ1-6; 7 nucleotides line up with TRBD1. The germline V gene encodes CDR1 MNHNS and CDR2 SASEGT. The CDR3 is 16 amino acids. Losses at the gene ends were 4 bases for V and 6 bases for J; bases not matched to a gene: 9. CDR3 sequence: CASSGGPGQSNSPLHF. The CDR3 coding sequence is TGTGCCAGCAGTGGGGGCCCGGGACAGAGTAATTCACCCCTCCACTTT.

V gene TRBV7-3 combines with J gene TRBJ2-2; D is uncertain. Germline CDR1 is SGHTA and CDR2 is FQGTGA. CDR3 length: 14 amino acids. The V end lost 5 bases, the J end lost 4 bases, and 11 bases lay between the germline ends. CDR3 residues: CASSLGTGTGELFF. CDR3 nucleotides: TGTGCCAGCAGCCTCGGTACCGGCACCGGGGAGCTGTTTTTT.

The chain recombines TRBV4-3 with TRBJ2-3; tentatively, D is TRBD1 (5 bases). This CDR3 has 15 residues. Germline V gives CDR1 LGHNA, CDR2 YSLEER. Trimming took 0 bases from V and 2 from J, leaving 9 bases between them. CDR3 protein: CASSQDWTNTDTQYF. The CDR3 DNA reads TGCGCCAGCAGCCAAGATTGGACAAACACAGATACGCAGTATTTT.

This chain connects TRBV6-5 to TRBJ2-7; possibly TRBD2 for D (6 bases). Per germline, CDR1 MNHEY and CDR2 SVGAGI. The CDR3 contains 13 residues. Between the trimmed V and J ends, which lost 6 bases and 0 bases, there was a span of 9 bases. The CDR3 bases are TGTGCCAGCAGGGGGACTGCCTCCTACGAGCAGTACTTC. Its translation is CASRGTASYEQYF.

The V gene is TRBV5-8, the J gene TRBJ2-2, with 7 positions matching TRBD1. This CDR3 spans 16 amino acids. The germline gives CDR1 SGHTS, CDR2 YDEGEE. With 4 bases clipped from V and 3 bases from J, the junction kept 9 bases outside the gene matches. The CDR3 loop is CASSNPRQGYTGELFF. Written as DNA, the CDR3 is TGTGCCAGCAGCAACCCAAGACAGGGTTACACCGGGGAGCTGTTTTTT.

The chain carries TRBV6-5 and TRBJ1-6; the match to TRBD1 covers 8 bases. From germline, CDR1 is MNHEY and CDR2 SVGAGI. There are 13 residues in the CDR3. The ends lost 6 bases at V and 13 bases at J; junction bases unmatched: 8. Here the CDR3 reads CASSNRGVGPLHF. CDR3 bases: TGTGCCAGCAGCAACAGGGGGGTGGGCCCCCTCCACTTT.

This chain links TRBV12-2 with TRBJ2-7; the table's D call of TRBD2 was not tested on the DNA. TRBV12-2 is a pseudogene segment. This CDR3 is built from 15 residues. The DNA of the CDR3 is TGTGCAAGTCGCCCGAGCGGGCCTCAGTGCTCCGAGCAGTACTTC. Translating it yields CASRPSGPQCSEQYF.

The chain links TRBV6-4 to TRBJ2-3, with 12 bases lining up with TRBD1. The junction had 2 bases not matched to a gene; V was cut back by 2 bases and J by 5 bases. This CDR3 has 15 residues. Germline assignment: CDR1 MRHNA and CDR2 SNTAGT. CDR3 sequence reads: CASSDGTGGVDTQYF. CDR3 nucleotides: TGTGCCAGCAGTGACGGGACAGGGGGCGTAGATACGCAGTATTTT.

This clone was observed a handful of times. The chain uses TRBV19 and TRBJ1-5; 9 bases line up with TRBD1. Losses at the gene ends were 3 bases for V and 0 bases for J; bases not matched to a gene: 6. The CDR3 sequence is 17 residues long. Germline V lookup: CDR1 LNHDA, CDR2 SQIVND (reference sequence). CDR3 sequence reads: CASSIRDRVSSNQPQHF. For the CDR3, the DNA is TGTGCCAGTAGTATCCGGGACAGGGTCTCTAGCAATCAGCCCCAGCATTTT.

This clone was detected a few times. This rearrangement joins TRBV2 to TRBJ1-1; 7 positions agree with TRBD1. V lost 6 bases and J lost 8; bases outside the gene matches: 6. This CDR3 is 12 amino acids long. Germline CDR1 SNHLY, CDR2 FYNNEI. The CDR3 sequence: CASRGDSSEAFF. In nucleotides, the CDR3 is TGTGCCAGCAGGGGGGACAGCTCCGAAGCTTTCTTT. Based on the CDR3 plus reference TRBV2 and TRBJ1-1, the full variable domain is EPEVTQTPSHQVTQMGQEVILRCVPISNHLYFYWYRQILGQKVEFLVSFYNNEISEKSEIFDDQFSVERPDGSNFTLKIRSTKLEDSAMYFCASRGDSSEAFFGQGTRLTVV.

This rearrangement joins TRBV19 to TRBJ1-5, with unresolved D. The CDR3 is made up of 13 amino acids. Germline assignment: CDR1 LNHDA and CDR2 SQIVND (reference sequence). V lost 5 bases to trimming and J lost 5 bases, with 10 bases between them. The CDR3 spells CASSGTADQPQHF. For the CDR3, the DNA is TGTGCCAGTAGTGGAACAGCTGATCAGCCCCAGCATTTT.

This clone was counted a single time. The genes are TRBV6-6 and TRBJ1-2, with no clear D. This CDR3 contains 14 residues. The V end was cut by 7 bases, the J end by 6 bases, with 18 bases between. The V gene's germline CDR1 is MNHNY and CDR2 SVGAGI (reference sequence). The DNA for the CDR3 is TGTGCCAGCACTTTCGAAGGGAGTGGAAATGGCTACACCTTC. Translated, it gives CASTFEGSGNGYTF.

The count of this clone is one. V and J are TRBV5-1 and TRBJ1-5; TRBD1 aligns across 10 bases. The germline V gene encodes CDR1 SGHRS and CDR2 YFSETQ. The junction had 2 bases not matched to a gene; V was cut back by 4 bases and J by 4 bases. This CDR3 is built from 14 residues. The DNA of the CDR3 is TGCGCCAGCAGCCCGGGACAGGGGAATCAGCCCCAGCATTTT. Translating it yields CASSPGQGNQPQHF.

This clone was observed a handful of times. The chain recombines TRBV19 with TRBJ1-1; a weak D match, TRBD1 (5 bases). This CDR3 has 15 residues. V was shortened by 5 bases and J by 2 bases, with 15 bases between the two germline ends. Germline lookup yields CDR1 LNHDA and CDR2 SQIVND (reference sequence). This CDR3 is CASSVGGRANTEAFF. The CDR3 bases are TGTGCCAGTAGTGTGGGGGGGAGGGCCAACACTGAAGCTTTCTTT. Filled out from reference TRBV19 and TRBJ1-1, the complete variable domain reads DGGITQSPKYLFRKEGQNVTLSCEQNLNHDAMYWYRQDPGQGLRLIYYSQIVNDFQKGDIAEGYSVSREKKESFPLTVTSAQKNPTAFYLCASSVGGRANTEAFFGQGTRLTVV.

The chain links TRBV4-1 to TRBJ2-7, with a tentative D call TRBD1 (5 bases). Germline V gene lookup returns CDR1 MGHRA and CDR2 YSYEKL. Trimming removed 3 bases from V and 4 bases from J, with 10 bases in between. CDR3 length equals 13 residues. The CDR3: CASSQGQEYEQYF. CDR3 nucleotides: TGCGCCAGCAGCCAGGGGCAGGAATACGAGCAGTACTTC.

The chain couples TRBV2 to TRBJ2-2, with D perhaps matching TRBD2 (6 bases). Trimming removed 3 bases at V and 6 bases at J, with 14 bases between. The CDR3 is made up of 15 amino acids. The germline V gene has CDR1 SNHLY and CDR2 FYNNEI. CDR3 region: CASSDMVVAAGELFF. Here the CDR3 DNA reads TGTGCCAGCAGTGATATGGTGGTAGCGGCCGGGGAGCTGTTTTTT.

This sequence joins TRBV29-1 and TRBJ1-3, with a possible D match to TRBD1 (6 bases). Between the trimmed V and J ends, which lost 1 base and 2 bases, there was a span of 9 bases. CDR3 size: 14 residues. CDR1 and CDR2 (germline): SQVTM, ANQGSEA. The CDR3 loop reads CSVEGRGAGNTIYF. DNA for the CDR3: TGCAGCGTTGAAGGCAGGGGAGCTGGAAACACCATATATTTT.

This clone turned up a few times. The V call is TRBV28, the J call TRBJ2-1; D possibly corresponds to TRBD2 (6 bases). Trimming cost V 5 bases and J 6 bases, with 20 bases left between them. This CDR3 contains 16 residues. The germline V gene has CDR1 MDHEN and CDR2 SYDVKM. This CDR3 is CASSATGAGWGNEQFF. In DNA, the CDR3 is TGTGCCAGCAGTGCAACGGGAGCAGGGTGGGGCAATGAGCAGTTCTTC.

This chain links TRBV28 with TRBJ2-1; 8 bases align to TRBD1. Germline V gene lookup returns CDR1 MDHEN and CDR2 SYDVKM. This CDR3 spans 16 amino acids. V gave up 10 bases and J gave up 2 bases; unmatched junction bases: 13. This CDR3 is CATIGKRDRTYNEQFF. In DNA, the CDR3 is TGTGCCACCATTGGGAAACGGGACAGGACCTACAATGAGCAGTTCTTC.

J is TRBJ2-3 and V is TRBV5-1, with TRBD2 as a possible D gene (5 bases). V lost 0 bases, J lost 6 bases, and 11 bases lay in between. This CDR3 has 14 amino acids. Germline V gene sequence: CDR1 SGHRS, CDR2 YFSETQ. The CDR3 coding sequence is TGCGCCAGCAGCTTGGTGGGAGCTAGGGATACGCAGTATTTT. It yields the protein CASSLVGARDTQYF.